What follows are 32 T cell receptor beta chains derived from one specimen sequenced in a study of T-cell memory formation after mild COVID-19. Using its own MiXCR run on the 5' RACE reads, TCRdb lists one record per CDR3 protein. This sample has just under 150,000 distinct CDR3 sequences, with roughly a fifth found just once. Material: PBMCs or a T cell subset sorted from them (not recorded which). These receptor sequences come from an adult woman who had mild COVID-19 (a few samples of this study predate the infection). Cell type and time point are not known.

This clonotype was counted a few times. The chain uses TRBV5-1 and TRBJ2-7; no clear D gene. This CDR3 contains 13 residues. Trimming pared 0 bases from V and 6 bases from J, leaving 10 bases between. Germline CDR1 SGHRS, CDR2 YFSETQ. The CDR3 region has the DNA TGCGCCAGCAGCTTGGTGTACGGTTCCGAGCAGTACTTC. Translated: CASSLVYGSEQYF.

The V gene is TRBV3-1, the J gene TRBJ2-7; a weak D match, TRBD2 (5 bases). V lost 2 bases and J lost 3, with 17 bases in between. Germline CDR1 LGHDT, CDR2 YNNKEL (reference sequence). The CDR3 loop spans 16 amino acids. The DNA for the CDR3 is TGTGCCAGCAGCCAAAGCTTAATCGGGAAAGACTACGAGCAGTACTTC. It encodes CASSQSLIGKDYEQYF.

This clonotype has more than one count but fewer than ten. The J gene is TRBJ2-5, the V gene TRBV23-1, with 8 bases aligning to TRBD1. TRBV23-1 is placed among ORFs of uncertain function. The J segment lost 5 bases and the V segment lost 7 bases, leaving 6 bases of the junction unmatched. The CDR3 totals 13 residues. The CDR3 is CASTPGGGETQYF. As DNA, the CDR3 is TGCGCCAGCACCCCAGGGGGCGGGGAGACCCAGTACTTC.

This clonotype occurred many times. V usage is TRBV5-1 and J usage is TRBJ1-5; D is possibly TRBD1 (6 bases). The CDR3 has 16 amino acids. From germline, CDR1 is SGHRS and CDR2 YFSETQ. V lost 7 bases and J lost 1, with 18 bases in between. CDR3 in DNA: TGCGCCAGCGCCGCCATGCCGGGGGCCAGCAATCAGCCCCAGCATTTT. Its protein is CASAAMPGASNQPQHF. Variable domain in full (rest from reference TRBV5-1 and TRBJ1-5): KAGVTQTPRYLIKTRGQQVTLSCSPISGHRSVSWYQQTPGQGLQFLFEYFSETQRNKGNFPGRFSGRQFSNSRSEMNVSTLELGDSALYLCASAAMPGASNQPQHFGDGTRLSIL.

V usage is TRBV24-1 and J usage is TRBJ2-2; tentative D call: TRBD1 (5 bases). Trimming removed 10 bases from V and 8 bases from J, with 13 bases in between. From germline, CDR1 is KGHDR and CDR2 SFDVKD. This CDR3 is 12 amino acids long. Written as DNA, the CDR3 is TGTGCCACGACAGAAAATAGTGGGGAGCTGTTTTTT. As protein: CATTENSGELFF.

A few counts support this clonotype. The rearrangement joins TRBV5-1 to TRBJ2-1; D possibly corresponds to TRBD1 (6 bases). This CDR3 has 17 residues. Germline-derived CDR1 and CDR2 are SGHRS and YFSETQ. Trimming removed 0 bases at V and 4 bases at J, with 17 bases between. The CDR3 DNA reads TGCGCCAGCAGCTTGGACATTACAGGGAAACGGTACAATGAGCAGTTCTTC. This translates into CASSLDITGKRYNEQFF.

This chain connects TRBV12-3 or TRBV12-4 to TRBJ2-5, with D tentatively TRBD1 (5 bases). Trimming removed 3 bases from V and 5 bases from J, with 13 bases in between. The CDR3 is made up of 14 amino acids. The CDR3 bases are TGTGCCAGCAGTTTGCTAGGGGATAGGGAGACCCAGTACTTC. It codes for CASSLLGDRETQYF.

There are a few counts of this clonotype. This chain uses TRBV20-1 with TRBJ2-2, with TRBD1 matching 10 bases. The CDR3 covers 16 residues. The V gene end was trimmed by 3 bases and the J gene end by 4 bases; junction bases not matched to a gene: 8. The V gene's germline CDR1 is DFQATT and CDR2 SNEGSKA (reference sequence). The DNA for the CDR3 is TGCAGTGCTAGTAGGGGACAGGGGAGTAGCACCGGGGAGCTGTTTTTT. This codes for CSASRGQGSSTGELFF.

Ten or more counts support this clonotype. CDR3 region: CASSLALETQYF. Here the CDR3 DNA reads TGTGCCAGCAGCTTAGCGTTGGAGACCCAGTACTTC. This chain uses TRBV7-9 with TRBJ2-5; no clear D. Germline CDR1 and CDR2: SEHNR and FQNEAQ (reference sequence). The V end lost 0 bases, the J end lost 5 bases, and 4 bases lay between the germline ends. The CDR3 covers 12 residues.

This clonotype occurred a few times. This rearrangement joins TRBV6-2 or TRBV6-3 to TRBJ1-5; D not certain. Per germline, CDR1 MNHEY and CDR2 SVGEGT. The CDR3 spans 14 residues. V was cut by 6 bases and J by 0 bases, with 9 bases left in between. The CDR3 nucleotides read TGTGCCAGCAGCCTCGACGGTAGCAATCAGCCCCAGCATTTT. Protein product: CASSLDGSNQPQHF.

This clonotype was found once. This sequence joins TRBV12-3 or TRBV12-4 and TRBJ1-2; TRBD1 agrees at 10 bases. The CDR3 is 12 residues long. V lost 6 bases to trimming and J lost 8 bases; unmatched junction nucleotides: 3. The CDR3 sequence is CASRQDRGGYTF. CDR3 nucleotides: TGTGCCAGCAGGCAGGACAGGGGGGGCTACACCTTC.

This rearrangement joins TRBV3-2 to TRBJ2-4. TRBV3-2 is recorded as a pseudogene. The CDR3 sequence is 17 residues long. CDR3 amino acids: CASSQDGSDEAKNIQYF. The CDR3 DNA sequence: TGTGCCAGCAGCCAAGATGGCAGCGATGAGGCCAAAAACATTCAGTACTTC.

This clonotype was found a few times. The chain uses TRBV9 and TRBJ1-1; 9 bases map to TRBD1. From germline, CDR1 is SGDLS and CDR2 YYNGEE. The CDR3 contains 14 residues. The V and J ends lost 1 base and 4 bases, in that order; junction bases with no gene match: 2. Here the CDR3 reads CASSVMTGGTEAFF. CDR3 nucleotide sequence: TGTGCCAGCAGCGTAATGACAGGGGGCACTGAAGCTTTCTTT.

This clonotype was found a few times. V is TRBV29-1 and J is TRBJ2-1; D is unresolved. Germline CDR1 and CDR2: SQVTM and ANQGSEA. CDR3 length: 11 amino acids. The germline V and J ends were trimmed by 3 bases and 4 bases, with 4 bases remaining between them. CDR3 region: CSVETYNEQFF. For the CDR3, the DNA is TGCAGCGTTGAGACTTACAATGAGCAGTTCTTC.

This chain links TRBV9 with TRBJ2-2, with 12 bases identical to TRBD2. V shed 6 bases and J 5 bases; nucleotides not matched to a gene: 5. CDR1 is SGDLS, CDR2 YYNGEE, per germline. This CDR3 is built from 15 residues. The CDR3 loop is CASTPSGRGTGELFF. CDR3 bases: TGTGCCAGCACCCCTAGCGGGAGGGGTACCGGGGAGCTGTTTTTT.

This clonotype was detected only a few times. The rearrangement joins TRBV5-1 to TRBJ2-5; TRBD1 agrees at 8 bases. The V and J ends lost 4 bases and 2 bases, in that order; junction bases with no gene match: 4. CDR3 length equals 14 residues. Germline CDR1 is SGHRS and CDR2 is YFSETQ. CDR3 sequence reads: CASSLGTGQETQYF. CDR3 DNA sequence: TGCGCCAGCAGCCTGGGGACAGGTCAAGAGACCCAGTACTTC.

The CDR3 spells CASSLVGRTGTGELFF. CDR3 in DNA: TGTGCCAGCAGCTTAGTGGGCAGGACCGGGACCGGGGAGCTGTTTTTT. V and J are TRBV11-3 and TRBJ2-2; D remains unclear. The CDR3 contains 16 residues. Germline loops: CDR1 SGHNT, CDR2 YENEEA. V was shortened by 1 base and J by 5 bases, with 14 bases between the two germline ends.

The DNA of the CDR3 is TGTGCCAGCAGTGAAAGGGGACAGATCTATGGCTACACCTTC. Protein sequence: CASSERGQIYGYTF. The V call is TRBV2, the J call TRBJ1-2; the match to TRBD1 covers 7 bases. With V trimmed by 2 bases and J by 4 bases, 4 bases remained unmatched. The CDR3 has 14 amino acids. The germline V gene encodes CDR1 SNHLY and CDR2 FYNNEI.

This chain links TRBV20-1 with TRBJ1-1; 7 nucleotides agree with TRBD1. The CDR3 spans 15 residues. Germline V lookup: CDR1 DFQATT, CDR2 SNEGSKA (reference sequence). Germline trimming cut 3 bases from V and 3 bases from J; bases unmatched to any gene: 10. The CDR3 spells CSASLQGRVHTEAFF. The CDR3 coding sequence is TGCAGTGCTAGCTTACAGGGGAGGGTGCACACTGAAGCTTTCTTT.

This clonotype was recorded many times. The chain joins TRBV7-9 to TRBJ2-7, with 7 bases lining up with TRBD1. The germline V gene has CDR1 SEHNR and CDR2 FQNEAQ (reference sequence). Trimming cost V 3 bases and J 5 bases; bases outside gene matches: 1. The CDR3 covers 12 residues. The CDR3 sequence: CASSFTGDEQYF. The CDR3 DNA reads as TGTGCCAGCAGCTTTACAGGGGACGAGCAGTACTTC.

V gene TRBV29-1 combines with J gene TRBJ1-1; 8 bases fit TRBD1. From germline, CDR1 is SQVTM and CDR2 ANQGSEA. This CDR3 comprises 14 residues. J was trimmed by 1 base and V by 3 bases; bases with no gene match: 4. The CDR3 loop reads CSVDAGTGNTEAFF. CDR3 nucleotide sequence: TGCAGCGTTGATGCCGGGACAGGGAACACTGAAGCTTTCTTT. Variable domain in full (rest from reference TRBV29-1 and TRBJ1-1): SAVISQKPSRDICQRGTSLTIQCQVDSQVTMMFWYRQQPGQSLTLIATANQGSEATYESGFVIDKFPISRPNLTFSTLTVSNMSPEDSSIYLCSVDAGTGNTEAFFGQGTRLTVV.

V and J are TRBV6-2 or TRBV6-3 and TRBJ2-7, with 9 bases matching TRBD1. Germline V lookup: CDR1 MNHEY, CDR2 SVGEGT. The CDR3 runs 12 residues. V lost 9 bases to trimming and J lost 6 bases; unmatched junction nucleotides: 6. The CDR3 nucleotides read TGTGCCAGTTCACGGACAGGGGCCGAGCAGTACTTC. Amino acids: CASSRTGAEQYF.

This clonotype came up many times. The chain joins TRBV12-3 or TRBV12-4 to TRBJ2-1; 9 nucleotides agree with TRBD2. The V segment lost 6 bases and the J segment 7 bases; nucleotides outside the gene matches: 10. This CDR3 has 15 residues. In nucleotides, the CDR3 is TGTGCCAGCAGCTCCAGCGGGGGGCCGGGGAATGAGCAGTTCTTC. This codes for CASSSSGGPGNEQFF.

The chain joins TRBV12-3 or TRBV12-4 to TRBJ1-4, with no clear D. The CDR3 has 14 residues. The V and J ends lost 6 bases and 7 bases respectively, with 15 bases between them. DNA for the CDR3: TGTGCCAGCAGCCCGCGCGGCGCGGGTGAAAAACTGTTTTTT. It encodes CASSPRGAGEKLFF.

The CDR3 is CASSQVLGRLNTGELFF. The CDR3 bases are TGTGCCAGCAGCCAAGTCCTCGGTCGATTAAACACCGGGGAGCTGTTTTTT. This chain connects TRBV3-1 to TRBJ2-2; D is unclear. From germline, CDR1 is LGHDT and CDR2 YNNKEL (reference sequence). Trimming shortened V by 1 base and J by 2 bases, and 14 bases separated the two germline ends. The CDR3 is 17 amino acids.

The gene calls are TRBV5-6 and TRBJ2-1; D gene ambiguous. This CDR3 comprises 17 residues. V lost 0 bases to trimming and J lost 0 bases, with 13 bases between them. The germline CDR1 and CDR2 sequences are SGHDT and YYEEEE. The CDR3: CASSLGPWGSSYNEQFF. The CDR3 bases are TGTGCCAGCAGCTTGGGGCCCTGGGGTAGCTCCTACAATGAGCAGTTCTTC.

The chain recombines TRBV7-2 with TRBJ1-3; D is undetermined. The V end lost 5 bases, the J end lost 0 bases, and 8 bases lay between the germline ends. Per germline, CDR1 SGHTA and CDR2 FQGNSA. The length of the CDR3 is 14 residues. CDR3 residues: CASSPTNSGNTIYF. Here the CDR3 DNA reads TGTGCCAGCAGCCCGACTAACTCTGGAAACACCATATATTTT.

This clonotype came up many times. The chain uses TRBV4-3 and TRBJ2-7; D might be TRBD2 (6 bases). Germline loops: CDR1 LGHNA, CDR2 YSLEER. The CDR3 covers 16 residues. The V gene lost 1 base and the J gene lost 3 bases, with 16 bases spanning the gap. The chain's CDR3 is CASSQAVGGTSYEQYF. In nucleotides, the CDR3 is TGCGCCAGCAGCCAAGCGGTAGGCGGGACCAGCTACGAGCAGTACTTC.

The DNA of the CDR3 is TGTGCCAGCAGCAGCGGCCCCGGGACTAGCGGATACGAGCAGTACTTC. The encoded protein is CASSSGPGTSGYEQYF. The rearrangement links TRBV3-1 to TRBJ2-7; 11 bases agree with TRBD2. V was clipped by 5 bases and J by 4 bases; unmatched bases: 10. Germline V gene lookup returns CDR1 LGHDT and CDR2 YNNKEL (reference sequence). The CDR3 loop spans 16 amino acids.

The V and J genes are TRBV24-1 and TRBJ2-5; the D is unclear. Germline CDR1 KGHDR, CDR2 SFDVKD. V shed 3 bases and J shed 2 bases, with 12 bases lying between them. The CDR3 consists of 15 residues. The CDR3 loop reads CATSDPMGPQETQYF. In nucleotides, the CDR3 is TGTGCCACCAGTGATCCGATGGGCCCACAAGAGACCCAGTACTTC.

This clonotype was observed a few times. The chain is built from TRBV20-1 and TRBJ1-5; D is uncertain. This CDR3 spans 13 amino acids. CDR1 is DFQATT, CDR2 SNEGSKA, per germline (reference sequence). V lost 3 bases, J lost 0 bases, and 6 bases lay in between. For the CDR3, the DNA is TGCAGTGCTAGTCTGAATAGCAATCAGCCCCAGCATTTT. This gives the protein CSASLNSNQPQHF.

The chain links TRBV5-1 to TRBJ1-6, with D unclear. This CDR3 has 17 residues. Germline V CDR1 and CDR2: SGHRS, YFSETQ. V lost 4 bases to trimming and J lost 0 bases, with 14 bases between them. The CDR3 protein is CASSAAGGRSYNSPLHF. The CDR3 nucleotides read TGCGCCAGCAGCGCCGCAGGTGGGCGCTCCTATAATTCACCCCTCCACTTT. The full variable domain, completed using reference TRBV5-1 and TRBJ1-6, is KAGVTQTPRYLIKTRGQQVTLSCSPISGHRSVSWYQQTPGQGLQFLFEYFSETQRNKGNFPGRFSGRQFSNSRSEMNVSTLELGDSALYLCASSAAGGRSYNSPLHFGNGTRLTVT.